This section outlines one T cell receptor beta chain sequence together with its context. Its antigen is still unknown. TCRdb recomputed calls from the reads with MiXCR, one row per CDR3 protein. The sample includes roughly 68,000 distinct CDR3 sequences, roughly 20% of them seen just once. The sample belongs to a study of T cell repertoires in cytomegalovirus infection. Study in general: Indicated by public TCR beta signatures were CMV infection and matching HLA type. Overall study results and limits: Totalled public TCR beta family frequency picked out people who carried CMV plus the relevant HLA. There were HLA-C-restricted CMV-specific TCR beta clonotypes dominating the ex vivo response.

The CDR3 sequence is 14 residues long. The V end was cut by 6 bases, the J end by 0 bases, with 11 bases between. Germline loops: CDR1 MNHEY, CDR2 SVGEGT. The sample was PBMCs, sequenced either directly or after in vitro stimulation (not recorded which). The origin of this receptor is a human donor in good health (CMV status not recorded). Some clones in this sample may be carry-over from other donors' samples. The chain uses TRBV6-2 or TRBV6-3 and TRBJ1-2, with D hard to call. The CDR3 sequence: CASRPDGTNYGYTF. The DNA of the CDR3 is TGTGCCAGCAGACCCGACGGGACTAACTATGGCTACACCTTC.